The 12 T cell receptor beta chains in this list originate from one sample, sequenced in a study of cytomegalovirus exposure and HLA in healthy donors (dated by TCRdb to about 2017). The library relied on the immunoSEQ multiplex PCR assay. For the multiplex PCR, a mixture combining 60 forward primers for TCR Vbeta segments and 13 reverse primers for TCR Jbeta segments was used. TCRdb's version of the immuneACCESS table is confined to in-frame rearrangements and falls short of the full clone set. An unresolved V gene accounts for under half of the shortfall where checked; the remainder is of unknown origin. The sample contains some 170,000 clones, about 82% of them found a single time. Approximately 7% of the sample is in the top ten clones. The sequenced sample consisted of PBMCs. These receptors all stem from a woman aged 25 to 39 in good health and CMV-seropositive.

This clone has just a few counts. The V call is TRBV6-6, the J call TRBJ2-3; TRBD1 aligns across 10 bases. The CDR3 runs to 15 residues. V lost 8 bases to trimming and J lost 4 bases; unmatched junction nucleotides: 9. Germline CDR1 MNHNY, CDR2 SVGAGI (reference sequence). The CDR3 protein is CASDSTGGVADTQYF. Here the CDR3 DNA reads TGTGCCAGCGACTCGACAGGGGGCGTTGCAGATACGCAGTATTTT.

The CDR3 DNA reads as TGTGCCAGCTCCTCGCAGGGGGCGAGTACTGAAGCTTTCTTT. Translating gives CASSSQGASTEAFF. V gene TRBV18 combines with J gene TRBJ1-1; 8 bases line up with TRBD1. The CDR3 extends over 14 amino acids. Germline CDR1 is KGHSH and CDR2 is LQKENI. With 6 bases clipped from V and 5 bases from J, the junction kept 8 bases outside the gene matches.

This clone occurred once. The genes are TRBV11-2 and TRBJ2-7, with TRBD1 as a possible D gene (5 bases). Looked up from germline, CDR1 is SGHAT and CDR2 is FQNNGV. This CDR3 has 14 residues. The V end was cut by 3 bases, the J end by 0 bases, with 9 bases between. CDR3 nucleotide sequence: TGTGCCAGCAGCTTCAGGGTTAACTCCTACGAGCAGTACTTC. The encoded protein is CASSFRVNSYEQYF.

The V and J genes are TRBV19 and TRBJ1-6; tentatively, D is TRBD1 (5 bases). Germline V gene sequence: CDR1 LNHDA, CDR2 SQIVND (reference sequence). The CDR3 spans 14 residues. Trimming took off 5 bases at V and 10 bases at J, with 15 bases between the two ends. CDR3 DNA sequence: TGTGCCAGTAGTCGCCAGGGTGGTGGGTCACCCCTCCACTTT. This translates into CASSRQGGGSPLHF.

Written as DNA, the CDR3 is TGCGCCAGCAGCCAGTCCGGATGGTCGAGGAATGAGCAGTTCTTC. Amino acids: CASSQSGWSRNEQFF. The genes are TRBV4-3 and TRBJ2-1; D gene ambiguous. The V and J ends lost 3 bases and 7 bases respectively, with 16 bases between them. Germline V CDR1 and CDR2: LGHNA, YSLEER. This CDR3 region has 15 residues.

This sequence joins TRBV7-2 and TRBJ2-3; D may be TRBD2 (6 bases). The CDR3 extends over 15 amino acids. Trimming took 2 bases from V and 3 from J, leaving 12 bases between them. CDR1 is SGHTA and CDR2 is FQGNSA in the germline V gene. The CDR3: CASSLMPGRTDTQYF. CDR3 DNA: TGTGCCAGCAGCTTAATGCCAGGGAGGACAGATACGCAGTATTTT.

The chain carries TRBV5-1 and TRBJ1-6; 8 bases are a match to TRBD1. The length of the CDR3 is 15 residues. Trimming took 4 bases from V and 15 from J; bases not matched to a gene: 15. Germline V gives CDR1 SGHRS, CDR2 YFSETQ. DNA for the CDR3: TGCGCCAGCAGCCCCTCCCGGGACAGGCCCTCTCGCCTCCACTTT. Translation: CASSPSRDRPSRLHF.

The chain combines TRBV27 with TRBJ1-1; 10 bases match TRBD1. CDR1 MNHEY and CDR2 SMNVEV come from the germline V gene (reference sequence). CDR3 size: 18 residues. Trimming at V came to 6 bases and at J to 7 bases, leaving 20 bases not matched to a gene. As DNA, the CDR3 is TGTGCCAGCAGACCCCATCCGGGACAGGGGATTGGGAGGAATGAAGCTTTCTTT. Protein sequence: CASRPHPGQGIGRNEAFF.

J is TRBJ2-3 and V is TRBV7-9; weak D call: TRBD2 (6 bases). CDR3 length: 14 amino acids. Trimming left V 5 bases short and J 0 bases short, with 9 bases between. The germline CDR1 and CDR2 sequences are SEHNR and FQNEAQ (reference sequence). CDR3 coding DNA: TGTGCCAGCAGCATCGGGACTAGCACAGATACGCAGTATTTT. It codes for CASSIGTSTDTQYF.

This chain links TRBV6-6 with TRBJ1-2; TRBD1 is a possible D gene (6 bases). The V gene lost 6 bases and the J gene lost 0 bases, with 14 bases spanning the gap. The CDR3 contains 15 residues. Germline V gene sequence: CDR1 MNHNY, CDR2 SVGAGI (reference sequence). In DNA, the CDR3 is TGTGCCAGCAGAGGAGGACAGACCGCTAACTATGGCTACACCTTC. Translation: CASRGGQTANYGYTF.

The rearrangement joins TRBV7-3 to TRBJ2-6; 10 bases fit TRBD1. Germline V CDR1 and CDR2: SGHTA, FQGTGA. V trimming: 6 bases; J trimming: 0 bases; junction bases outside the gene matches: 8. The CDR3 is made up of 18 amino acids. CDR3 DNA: TGTGCCAGCAGACCGGGACAGGGGACTAACTCTGGGGCCAACGTCCTGACTTTC. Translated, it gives CASRPGQGTNSGANVLTF.

The CDR3, as DNA: TGCGCCAGCAGCCAAGATCGCCAGGTCGAGCAGTTCTTC. Its protein is CASSQDRQVEQFF. The rearrangement uses TRBV4-3 and TRBJ2-1; D gene uncertain. V lost 0 bases to trimming and J lost 10 bases, with 10 bases between them. The CDR3 is 13 amino acids. Per germline, CDR1 LGHNA and CDR2 YSLEER.